The entry below describes one T cell receptor beta chain. Its antigen remains unidentified. Sequenced by immunoSEQ multiplex PCR; TCRdb stores in-frame clones only, minus some. The data contain more than 80,000 clones, around 88% of them seen just once; the ten biggest clones take up 4% to 4.5%. This record belongs to a study of identifying expanded T cells in peripheral blood. CDR1 is GTSNPN and CDR2 is SVGIG in the germline V gene (reference sequence). This CDR3 is built from 13 residues. Trimming took 4 bases from V and 7 from J, leaving 14 bases between them. Overall study findings and caveats: Variance in clone template counts between approximately two-week samples significantly increased with total template count across all healthy donors. Technical replicates showed roughly 1.2 changed clones; two weeks around 15; four weeks 19.

No infections or other immune events were documented during collection. The sample was blood. The chain uses TRBV30 and TRBJ2-1; a possible D gene is TRBD1 (6 bases). The receptor was isolated from a person aged 18-69 years in good health. The CDR3 protein is CAWKPGHLNEQFF. The CDR3 bases are TGTGCCTGGAAACCGGGACACCTTAATGAGCAGTTCTTC.